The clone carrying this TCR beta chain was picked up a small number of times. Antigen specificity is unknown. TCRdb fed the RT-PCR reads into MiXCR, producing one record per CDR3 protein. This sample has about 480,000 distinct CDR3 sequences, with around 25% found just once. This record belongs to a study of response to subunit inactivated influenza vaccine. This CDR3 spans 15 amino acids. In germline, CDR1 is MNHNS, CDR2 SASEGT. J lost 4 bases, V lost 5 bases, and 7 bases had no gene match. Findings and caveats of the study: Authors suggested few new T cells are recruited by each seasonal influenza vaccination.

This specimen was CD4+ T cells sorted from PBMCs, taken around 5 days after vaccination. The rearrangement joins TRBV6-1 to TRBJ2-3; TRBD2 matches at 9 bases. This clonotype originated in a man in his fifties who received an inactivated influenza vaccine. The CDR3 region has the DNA TGTGCCAGCAGTCGCGGGGGGGCCAAGTCAGATACGCAGTATTTT. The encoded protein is CASSRGGAKSDTQYF.